This TCR beta chain was sequenced in a study of T cells in Graves' hyperthyroidism and ophthalmopathy. RNA transcripts yielded amplified TCR beta CDR3 regions. HTBI primers drove first-round RT-PCR of the TCR CDR3. TCRdb itself ran the multiplex PCR reads through MiXCR, one entry per CDR3 protein. The sample has about 620,000 distinct CDR3 sequences, roughly 16% seen once. At least ten counts were recorded for this clonotype. Its antigen is not identified. Whole-study findings and limits: Ophthalmopathy could be told apart from stable hyperthyroidism with a 13 V-J model.

PBMCs were collected from an approximately 9.5 ml volume of fresh peripheral blood. The origin of this receptor is a woman in her 30s with Graves' hyperthyroidism. Source material: blood.

DNA for the CDR3: TGTGCCATCAGAGCAGGCAATCAGCCCCAGCATTTT. Protein product: CAIRAGNQPQHF. This chain connects TRBV10-3 to TRBJ1-5; D not certain. CDR3 size: 12 residues. CDR1 ENHRY and CDR2 SYGVKD come from the germline V gene. The germline V and J ends were trimmed by 6 bases and 2 bases, with 5 bases remaining between them.